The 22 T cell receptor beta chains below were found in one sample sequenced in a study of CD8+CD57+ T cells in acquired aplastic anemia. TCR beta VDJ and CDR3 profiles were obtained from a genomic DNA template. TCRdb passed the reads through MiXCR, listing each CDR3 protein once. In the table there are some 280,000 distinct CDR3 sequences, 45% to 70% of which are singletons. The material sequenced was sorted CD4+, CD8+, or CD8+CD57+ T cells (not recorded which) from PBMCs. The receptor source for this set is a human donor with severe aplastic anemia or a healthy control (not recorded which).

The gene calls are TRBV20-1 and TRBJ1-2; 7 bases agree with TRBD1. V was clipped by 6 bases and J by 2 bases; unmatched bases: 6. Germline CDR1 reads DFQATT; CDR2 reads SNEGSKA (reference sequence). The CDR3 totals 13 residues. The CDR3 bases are TGCAGTGCACCCGACAGGGCCAACTATGGCTACACCTTC. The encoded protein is CSAPDRANYGYTF.

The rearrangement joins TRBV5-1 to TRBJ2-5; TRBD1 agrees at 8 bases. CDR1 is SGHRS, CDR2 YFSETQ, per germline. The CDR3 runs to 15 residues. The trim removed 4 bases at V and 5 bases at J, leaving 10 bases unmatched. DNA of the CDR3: TGCGCCAGCAGCGTCTATGGGCAGGGGGCCGAGACCCAGTACTTC. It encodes CASSVYGQGAETQYF. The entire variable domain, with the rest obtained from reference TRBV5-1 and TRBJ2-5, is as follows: KAGVTQTPRYLIKTRGQQVTLSCSPISGHRSVSWYQQTPGQGLQFLFEYFSETQRNKGNFPGRFSGRQFSNSRSEMNVSTLELGDSALYLCASSVYGQGAETQYFGPGTRLLVL.

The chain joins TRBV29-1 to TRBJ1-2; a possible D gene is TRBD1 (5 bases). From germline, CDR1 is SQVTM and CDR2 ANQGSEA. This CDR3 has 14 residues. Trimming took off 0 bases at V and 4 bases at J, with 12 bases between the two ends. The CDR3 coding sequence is TGCAGCGTTGAAGATAAGGGGAGGGGCTATGGCTACACCTTC. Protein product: CSVEDKGRGYGYTF. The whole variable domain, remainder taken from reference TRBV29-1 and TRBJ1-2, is SAVISQKPSRDICQRGTSLTIQCQVDSQVTMMFWYRQQPGQSLTLIATANQGSEATYESGFVIDKFPISRPNLTFSTLTVSNMSPEDSSIYLCSVEDKGRGYGYTFGSGTRLTVV.

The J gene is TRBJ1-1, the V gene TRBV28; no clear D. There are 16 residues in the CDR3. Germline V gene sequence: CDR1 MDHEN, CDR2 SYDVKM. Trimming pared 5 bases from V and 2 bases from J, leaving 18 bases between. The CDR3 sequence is CASSLYPLDPNTEAFF. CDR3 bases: TGTGCCAGCAGTCTTTATCCTCTGGACCCAAACACTGAAGCTTTCTTT.

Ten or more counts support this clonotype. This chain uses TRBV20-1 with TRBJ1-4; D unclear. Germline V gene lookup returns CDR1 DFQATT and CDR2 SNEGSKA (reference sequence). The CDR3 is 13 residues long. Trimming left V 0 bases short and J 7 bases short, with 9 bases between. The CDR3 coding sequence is TGCAGTGCTAGAGAAAGGGTGACTGAAAAACTGTTTTTT. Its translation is CSARERVTEKLFF.

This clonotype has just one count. The CDR3 loop reads CASSQDDGGGRYEQFF. In nucleotides, the CDR3 is TGTGCCAGCAGCCAAGATGACGGGGGAGGGAGATATGAGCAGTTCTTC. The J gene is TRBJ2-1, the V gene TRBV4-2, with 7 bases identical to TRBD2. The CDR3 contains 16 residues. The V gene end was trimmed by 0 bases and the J gene end by 8 bases; junction bases not matched to a gene: 10. Germline V gives CDR1 LGHNA, CDR2 YNFKEQ.

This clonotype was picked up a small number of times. CDR3 nucleotide sequence: TGTGCCAGCAGCTTAGTCTTGGGGTCCTACGAGCAGTACTTC. Protein product: CASSLVLGSYEQYF. The chain uses TRBV7-2 and TRBJ2-7; D unresolved. This CDR3 contains 14 residues. Per the germline V gene, CDR1 is SGHTA and CDR2 is FQGNSA. With 1 base removed from V and 1 base from J, the gap between germline ends came to 8 bases.

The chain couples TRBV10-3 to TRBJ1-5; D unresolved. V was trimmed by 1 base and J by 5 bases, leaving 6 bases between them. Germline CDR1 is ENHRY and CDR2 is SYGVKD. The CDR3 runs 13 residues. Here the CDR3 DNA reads TGTGCCATCAGTGAGTTTACAGATCAGCCCCAGCATTTT. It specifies CAISEFTDQPQHF.

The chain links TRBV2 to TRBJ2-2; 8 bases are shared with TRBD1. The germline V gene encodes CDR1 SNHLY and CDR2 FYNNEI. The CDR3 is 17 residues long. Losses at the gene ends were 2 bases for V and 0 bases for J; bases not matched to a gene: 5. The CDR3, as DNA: TGTGCCAGCAGTGAATGGGCAGGGGGCGCGAACACCGGGGAGCTGTTTTTT. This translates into CASSEWAGGANTGELFF.

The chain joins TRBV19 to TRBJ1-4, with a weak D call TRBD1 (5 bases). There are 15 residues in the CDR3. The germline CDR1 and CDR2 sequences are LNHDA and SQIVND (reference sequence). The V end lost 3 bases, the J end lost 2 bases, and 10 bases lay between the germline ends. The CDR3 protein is CASSIPSGTNEKLFF. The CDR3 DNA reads TGTGCCAGTAGTATCCCATCAGGGACTAATGAAAAACTGTTTTTT.

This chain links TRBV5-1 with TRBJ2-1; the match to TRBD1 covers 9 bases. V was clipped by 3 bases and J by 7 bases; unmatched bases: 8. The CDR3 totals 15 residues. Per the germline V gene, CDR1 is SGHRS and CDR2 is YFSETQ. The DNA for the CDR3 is TGCGCCAGCAGCTACCCGGGACAGGGTACAAATGAGCAGTTCTTC. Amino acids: CASSYPGQGTNEQFF.

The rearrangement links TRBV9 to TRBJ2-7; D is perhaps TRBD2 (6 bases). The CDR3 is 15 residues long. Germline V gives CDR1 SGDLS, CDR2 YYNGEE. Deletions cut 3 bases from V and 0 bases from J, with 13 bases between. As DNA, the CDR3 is TGTGCCAGCAGCGAAAGCGGAGGGAGCTCCTACGAGCAGTACTTC. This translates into CASSESGGSSYEQYF.

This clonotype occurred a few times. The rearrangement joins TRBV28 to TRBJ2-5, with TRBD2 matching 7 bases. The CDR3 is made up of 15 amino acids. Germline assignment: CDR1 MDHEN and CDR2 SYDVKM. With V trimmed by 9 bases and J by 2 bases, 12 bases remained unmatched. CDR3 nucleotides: TGTGCCAGTCAACCGGGGGGTTACCGGCAAGAGACCCAGTACTTC. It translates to CASQPGGYRQETQYF.

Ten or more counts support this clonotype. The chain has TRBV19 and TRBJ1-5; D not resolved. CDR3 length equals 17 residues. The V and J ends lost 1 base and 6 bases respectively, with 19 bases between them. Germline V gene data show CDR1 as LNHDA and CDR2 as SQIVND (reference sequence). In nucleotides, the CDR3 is TGTGCCAGTAGTATAGTCGGCGTTGGGGTCGGGTCTCAGCCCCAGCATTTT. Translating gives CASSIVGVGVGSQPQHF.

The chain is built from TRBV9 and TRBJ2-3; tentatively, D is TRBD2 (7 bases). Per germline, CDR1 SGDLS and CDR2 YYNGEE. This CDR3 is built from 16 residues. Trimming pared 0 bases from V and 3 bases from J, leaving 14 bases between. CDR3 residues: CASSVDLGGGTDTQYF. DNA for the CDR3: TGTGCCAGCAGCGTAGATTTAGGGGGAGGGACAGATACGCAGTATTTT.

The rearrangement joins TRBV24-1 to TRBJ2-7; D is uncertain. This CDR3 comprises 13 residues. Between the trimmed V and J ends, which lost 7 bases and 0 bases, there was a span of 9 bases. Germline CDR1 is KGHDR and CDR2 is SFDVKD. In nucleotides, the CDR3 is TGTGCCACCAGGGGTTGTCGCTCCTACGAGCAGTACTTC. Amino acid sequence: CATRGCRSYEQYF.

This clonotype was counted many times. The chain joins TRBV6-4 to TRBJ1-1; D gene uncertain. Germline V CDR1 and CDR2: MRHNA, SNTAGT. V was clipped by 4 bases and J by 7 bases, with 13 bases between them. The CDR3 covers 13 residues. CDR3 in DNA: TGTGCCAGCAGTGCTGTAGTTGATGGTGAAGCTTTCTTT. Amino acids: CASSAVVDGEAFF.

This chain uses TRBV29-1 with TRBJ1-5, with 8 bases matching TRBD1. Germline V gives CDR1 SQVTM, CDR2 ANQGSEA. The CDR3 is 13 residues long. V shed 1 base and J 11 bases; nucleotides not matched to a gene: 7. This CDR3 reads CSVEVTGGLTQHF. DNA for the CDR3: TGCAGCGTTGAAGTAACAGGGGGTCTGACCCAGCATTTT. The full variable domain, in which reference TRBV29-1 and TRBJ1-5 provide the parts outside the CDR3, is SAVISQKPSRDICQRGTSLTIQCQVDSQVTMMFWYRQQPGQSLTLIATANQGSEATYESGFVIDKFPISRPNLTFSTLTVSNMSPEDSSIYLCSVEVTGGLTQHFGDGTRLSIL.

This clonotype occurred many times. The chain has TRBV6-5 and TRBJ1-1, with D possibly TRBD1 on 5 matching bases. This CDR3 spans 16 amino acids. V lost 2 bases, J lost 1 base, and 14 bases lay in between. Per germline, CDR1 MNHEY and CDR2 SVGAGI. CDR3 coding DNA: TGTGCCAGCAGTTACGGTTCAGGAGGGGCGAACACTGAAGCTTTCTTT. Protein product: CASSYGSGGANTEAFF.

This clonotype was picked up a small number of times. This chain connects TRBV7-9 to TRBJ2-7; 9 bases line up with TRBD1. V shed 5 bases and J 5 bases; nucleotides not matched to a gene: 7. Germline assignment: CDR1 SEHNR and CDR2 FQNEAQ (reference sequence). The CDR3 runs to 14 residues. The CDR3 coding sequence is TGTGCCAGCAGCGCCGTGGGACAGGGCAACGAGCAGTACTTC. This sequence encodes CASSAVGQGNEQYF.

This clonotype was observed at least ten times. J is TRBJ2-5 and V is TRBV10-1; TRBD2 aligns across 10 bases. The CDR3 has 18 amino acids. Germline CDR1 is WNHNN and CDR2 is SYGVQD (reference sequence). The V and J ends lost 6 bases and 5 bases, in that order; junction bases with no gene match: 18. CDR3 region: CASRTPATSGASRETQYF. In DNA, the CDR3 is TGCGCCAGCAGGACACCGGCCACTAGCGGGGCATCTAGGGAGACCCAGTACTTC.

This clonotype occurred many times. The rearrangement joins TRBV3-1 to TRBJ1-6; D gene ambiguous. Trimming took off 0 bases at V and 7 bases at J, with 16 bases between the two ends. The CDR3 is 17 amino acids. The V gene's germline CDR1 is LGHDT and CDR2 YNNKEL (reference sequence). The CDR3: CASSQDLVTALNSPLHF. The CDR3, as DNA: TGTGCCAGCAGCCAAGATCTCGTGACGGCGCTGAATTCACCCCTCCACTTT. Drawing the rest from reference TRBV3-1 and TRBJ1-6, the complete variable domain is DTAVSQTPKYLVTQMGNDKSIKCEQNLGHDTMYWYKQDSKKFLKIMFSYNNKELIINETVPNRFSPKSPDKAHLNLHINSLELGDSAVYFCASSQDLVTALNSPLHFGNGTRLTVT.